The subject of this entry is one T cell receptor (beta chain). The target of this receptor is not known. No base-level quality is on record; no much larger clone is a single base apart. The CDR3 measures 15 amino acids from cysteine to phenylalanine. Left in the record is the CDR3 DNA by itself, 45 bases read in frame from the first base. Trimming removed 1 base from V and 4 bases from J; the gene matches leave 2 bases unexplained. In the germline V gene, CDR1 corresponds to LGHNA and CDR2 to YSLEER. The data were obtained in a study of monozygotic twins with cystic fibrosis (dated by TCRdb to 2020 to 2023). Regarding the complete study: Barcoded libraries were made from 2.5 to 3 micrograms of fragmented DNA using approximately 15 PCR cycles. On the day of blood sampling, twins were ranked among around 1,000 cohort participants for weight-for-height and for FEVPerc (FEV1 disease centile). Made up mostly of children and adolescents, the cohort included ten female and six male twin pairs ranging in age from roughly 2.0 to 40 years, with a median of roughly 9 years. Data for three of the twin pairs had been reported earlier in a different context. The study compared TCR beta repertoires within and between 16 monozygotic twin pairs with cystic fibrosis to assess genetic influence on V and J gene usage. What the research found in general, with its limitations: V gene usage was most similar to the co-twin for 13 of 16 pairs, and J usage for 8 of 16 pairs, suggesting genetic constraints. Simpson clonality was generally low (median around 0.01), suggesting a naive-dominated repertoire, with higher clonality in the most severely affected patients. No association turned up between shared CDR3 numbers and age, concordance or disease severity, and the cohort was small. Sharing of nucleotide-identical clonotypes was significantly greater within monozygotic CF twin pairs than between unrelated CF individuals (P = 0.000026, Mann-Whitney).

TCR beta CDR3 regions were amplified by multiplex PCR with the immunoSEQ immune profiling system according to the manufacturer's instructions. An Illumina NextSeq system was used for sequencing. In the authors' own workflow: The immunoSEQ Analyzer platform handled processing of the sequence data, and clonality was calculated by taking the square root of Simpson's index of productive rearrangements. Similarity in V and J usage was quantified by Jensen-Shannon distance, and CDR3 generation probabilities were calculated with OLGA. Shared CDR3 sequences were searched against the immuneACCESS database (August 2020) and VDJdb (December 2020). The immuneACCESS repertoire file appears here via TCRdb, limited to in-frame rearrangements. These files lack a portion of the clones; in checked studies, under half of the deficit traces to unresolved V genes, and the cause of the others is not known. The V and J calls and clone size come from that table; D and trimming were worked out from the DNA. In this sample the table shows roughly 30,000 clones, more than 85% of which occur a single time. The ten largest clones capture 0.85% to 1% of the sample.

The twin pairs came from the European Cystic Fibrosis Twin and Sibling Study Cohort, a cohort that recruited patients from 150 to 200 CF clinics across 14 European countries. Both zygosity and CFTR genotype were checked in-house, and zygosity was tested with multiplex PCR across nine short tandem repeat loci. Peripheral blood was taken from each twin, and clinical parameters were recorded on the day of blood sampling. Phenol/chloroform extraction was used to isolate genomic DNA from peripheral blood cells, and the DNA was then kept in TE buffer at 4 degrees C. The TCR sequence derives from a girl aged 2 to 10 with cystic fibrosis. The sequenced sample was blood. The chain joins TRBV4-3 to TRBJ2-1, with TRBD2 matching 9 junction bases. The CDR3 reads as follows: CASSQGLAAYNEQFF. In nucleotides, the sequence is TGCGCCAGCAGCCAAGGACTAGCGGCGTACAATGAGCAGTTCTTC.